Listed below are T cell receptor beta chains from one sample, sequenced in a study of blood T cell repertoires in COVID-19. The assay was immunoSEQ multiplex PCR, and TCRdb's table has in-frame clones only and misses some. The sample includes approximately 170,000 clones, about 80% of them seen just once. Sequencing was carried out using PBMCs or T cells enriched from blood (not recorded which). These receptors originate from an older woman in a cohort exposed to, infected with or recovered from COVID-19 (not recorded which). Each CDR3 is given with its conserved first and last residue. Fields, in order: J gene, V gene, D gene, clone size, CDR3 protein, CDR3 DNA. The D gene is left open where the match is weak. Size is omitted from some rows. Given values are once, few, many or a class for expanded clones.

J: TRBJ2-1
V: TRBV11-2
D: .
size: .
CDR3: CASSGSLDNEQFF
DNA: TGTGCCAGCAGCGGGAGTCTAGACAATGAGCAGTTCTTC

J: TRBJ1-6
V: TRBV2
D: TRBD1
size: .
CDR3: CASSTGQGNSPLHF
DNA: TGTGCCAGCAGTACGGGACAGGGGAACTCACCCCTCCACTTT

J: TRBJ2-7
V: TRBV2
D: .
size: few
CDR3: CASSAGVSYEQYF
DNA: TGTGCCAGCAGTGCCGGAGTATCCTACGAGCAGTACTTC

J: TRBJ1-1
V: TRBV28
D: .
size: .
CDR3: CASHLTPNTEAFF
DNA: TGTGCCAGCCATCTAACGCCGAACACTGAAGCTTTCTTT

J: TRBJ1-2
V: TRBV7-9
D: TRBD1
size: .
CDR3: CASSVDRKDGYTF
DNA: TGTGCCAGCAGCGTGGACAGGAAGGATGGCTACACCTTC

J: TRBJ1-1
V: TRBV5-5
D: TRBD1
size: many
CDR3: CASSLGTGGSTEAFF
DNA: TGTGCCAGCAGCTTGGGGACAGGGGGGAGCACTGAAGCTTTCTTT

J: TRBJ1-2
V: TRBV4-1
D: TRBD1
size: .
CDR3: CASSQYGQGADYGYTF
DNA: TGCGCCAGCAGCCAATATGGGCAGGGGGCCGACTATGGCTACACCTTC

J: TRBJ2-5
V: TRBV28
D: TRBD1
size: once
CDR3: CASSAPGQGLIQETQYF
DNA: TGTGCCAGCAGTGCCCCCGGACAGGGTCTTATCCAAGAGACCCAGTACTTC

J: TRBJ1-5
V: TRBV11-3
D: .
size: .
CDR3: CASSWRRTLPQHF
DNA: TGTGCCAGCAGCTGGAGACGGACTCTCCCCCAGCATTTT

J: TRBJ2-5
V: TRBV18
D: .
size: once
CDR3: CASSPGQRETQYF
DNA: TGTGCCAGCTCACCAGGTCAGCGAGAGACCCAGTACTTC

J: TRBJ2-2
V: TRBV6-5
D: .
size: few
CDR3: CASRPVTGYTGELFF
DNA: TGTGCCAGCAGGCCCGTCACAGGGTACACCGGGGAGCTGTTTTTT

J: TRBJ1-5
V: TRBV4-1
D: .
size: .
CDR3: CASSQGGGSNQPQHF
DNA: TGCGCCAGCAGCCAAGGAGGGGGAAGCAATCAGCCCCAGCATTTT

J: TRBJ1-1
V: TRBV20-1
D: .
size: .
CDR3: CSAKQVTEAFF
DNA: TGCAGTGCTAAGCAGGTCACTGAAGCTTTCTTT

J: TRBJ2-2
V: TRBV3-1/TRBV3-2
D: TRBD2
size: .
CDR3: CASSQIAGGGTGELFF
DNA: TGTGCCAGCAGCCAAATAGCGGGAGGAGGCACCGGGGAGCTGTTTTTT

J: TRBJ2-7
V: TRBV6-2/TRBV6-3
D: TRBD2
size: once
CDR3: CASSYGLALYEQYF
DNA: TGTGCCAGCAGTTACGGACTAGCCCTTTACGAGCAGTACTTC

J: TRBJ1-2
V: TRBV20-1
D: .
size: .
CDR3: CSASPGVFYGYTF
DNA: TGCAGTGCTAGTCCAGGGGTGTTCTATGGCTACACCTTC

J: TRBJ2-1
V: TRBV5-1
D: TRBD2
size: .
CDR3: CASSLEVGPAGEQFF
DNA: TGCGCCAGCAGCTTGGAGGTGGGCCCAGCGGGGGAGCAGTTCTTC

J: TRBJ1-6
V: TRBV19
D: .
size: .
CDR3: CASSGNRDSPLHF
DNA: TGTGCCAGTAGTGGAAACAGGGATTCACCCCTCCACTTT

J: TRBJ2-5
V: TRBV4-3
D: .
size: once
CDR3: CASSQSFGGGETQYF
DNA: TGCGCCAGCAGCCAATCCTTCGGAGGCGGAGAGACCCAGTACTTC

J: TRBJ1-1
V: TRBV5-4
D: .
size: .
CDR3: CASSLPGLNTEAFF
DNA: TGTGCCAGCAGCTTGCCAGGGCTGAACACTGAAGCTTTCTTT

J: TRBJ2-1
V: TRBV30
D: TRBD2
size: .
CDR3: CAWSRDSGNYNEQFF
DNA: TGTGCCTGGAGTAGGGATAGCGGGAACTACAATGAGCAGTTCTTC

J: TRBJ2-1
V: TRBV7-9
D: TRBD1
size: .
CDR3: CASSATGWGEQFF
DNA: TGTGCCAGCAGCGCGACAGGGTGGGGTGAGCAGTTCTTC

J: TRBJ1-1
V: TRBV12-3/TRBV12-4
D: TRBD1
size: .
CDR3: CASSLGQGTEAFF
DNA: TGTGCCAGCAGCCTGGGACAGGGGACTGAAGCTTTCTTT

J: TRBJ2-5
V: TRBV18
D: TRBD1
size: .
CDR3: CASSLRTGQETQYF
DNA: TGTGCCAGCTCACTGCGGACAGGCCAAGAGACCCAGTACTTC

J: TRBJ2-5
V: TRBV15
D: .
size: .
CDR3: CATSRDRAQETQYF
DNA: TGTGCCACCAGCAGAGACAGGGCCCAAGAGACCCAGTACTTC

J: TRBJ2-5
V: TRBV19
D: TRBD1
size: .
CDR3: CASSRDRQETQYF
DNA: TGTGCCAGTAGTAGGGACAGACAAGAGACCCAGTACTTC

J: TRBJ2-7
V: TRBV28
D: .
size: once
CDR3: CASASTTSYEQYF
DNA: TGTGCCAGCGCTTCTACCACCTCCTACGAGCAGTACTTC

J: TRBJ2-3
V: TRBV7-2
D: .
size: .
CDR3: CASSVHRDTQYF
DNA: TGTGCCAGCAGCGTACACCGCGATACGCAGTATTTT